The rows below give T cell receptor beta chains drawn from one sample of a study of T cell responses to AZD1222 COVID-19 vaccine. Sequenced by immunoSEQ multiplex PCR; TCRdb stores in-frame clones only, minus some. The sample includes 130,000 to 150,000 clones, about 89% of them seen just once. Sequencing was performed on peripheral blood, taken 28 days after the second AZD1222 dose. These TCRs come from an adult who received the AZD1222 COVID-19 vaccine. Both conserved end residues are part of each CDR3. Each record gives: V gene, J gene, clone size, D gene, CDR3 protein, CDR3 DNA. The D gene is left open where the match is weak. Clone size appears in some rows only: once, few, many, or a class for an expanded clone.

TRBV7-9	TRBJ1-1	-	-	CASSLLPGEAFF	TGTGCCAGCAGCTTACTCCCCGGGGAAGCTTTCTTT
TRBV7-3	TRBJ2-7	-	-	CASSLSTGPQGEQYF	TGTGCCAGCAGCTTGTCTACCGGACCTCAGGGCGAGCAGTACTTC
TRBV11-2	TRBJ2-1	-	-	CASSWGHAGEQFF	TGTGCCAGCAGCTGGGGACATGCCGGTGAGCAGTTCTTC
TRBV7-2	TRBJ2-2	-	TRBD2	CASRPIAGGDTGELFF	TGTGCCAGCAGGCCGATAGCGGGAGGAGACACCGGGGAGCTGTTTTTT
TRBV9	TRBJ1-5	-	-	CASDQTGNQPQHF	TGTGCCAGCGACCAGACAGGCAATCAGCCCCAGCATTTT
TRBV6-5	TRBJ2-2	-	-	CATLLDTGELFF	TGTGCCACCTTGTTAGACACCGGGGAGCTGTTTTTT
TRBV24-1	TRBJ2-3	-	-	CATSDPPSHTQYF	TGTGCCACCAGTGATCCCCCGTCGCATACGCAGTATTTT
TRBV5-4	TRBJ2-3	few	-	CASSYPGLLDTQYF	TGTGCCAGCAGCTACCCGGGACTCCTTGATACGCAGTATTTT
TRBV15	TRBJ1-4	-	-	CATSREGVGEEKLFF	TGTGCCACCAGCAGAGAGGGGGTGGGGGAAGAAAAACTGTTTTTT
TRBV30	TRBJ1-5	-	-	CAWSVLGGLSNQPQHF	TGTGCCTGGAGTGTACTGGGGGGGCTCAGCAATCAGCCCCAGCATTTT
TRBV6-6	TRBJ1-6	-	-	CASSSQGLGSPLHF	TGTGCCAGCAGTTCGCAGGGGCTCGGATCACCCCTCCACTTT
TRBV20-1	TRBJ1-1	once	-	CSAIENTEAFF	TGCAGTGCCATAGAGAACACTGAAGCTTTCTTT
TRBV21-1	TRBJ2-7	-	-	CASSRVIPLTAEYEQYF	TGTGCCAGCAGCAGAGTGATCCCGTTGACAGCCGAATACGAGCAGTACTTC
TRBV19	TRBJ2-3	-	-	CASSIERQEGDTQYF	TGTGCCAGTAGTATAGAGAGGCAGGAGGGAGATACGCAGTATTTT
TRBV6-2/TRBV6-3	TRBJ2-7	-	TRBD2	CASSYSLAGGVSYEQYF	TGTGCCAGCAGTTACTCTCTAGCGGGAGGTGTCTCCTACGAGCAGTACTTC
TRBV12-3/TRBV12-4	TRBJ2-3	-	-	CASSPTADTQYF	TGTGCCAGCAGTCCCACGGCAGATACGCAGTATTTT
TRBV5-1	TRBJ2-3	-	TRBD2	CASSSGTNTDTQYF	TGCGCCAGCAGCTCCGGGACTAACACAGATACGCAGTATTTT
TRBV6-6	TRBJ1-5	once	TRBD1	CASSGQGNNQPQHF	TGTGCCAGCAGCGGACAGGGCAACAATCAGCCCCAGCATTTT
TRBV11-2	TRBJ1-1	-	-	CASSAAGLPLF	TGTGCCAGCAGCGCTGCCGGGCTGCCCTTGTTT
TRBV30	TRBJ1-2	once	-	CAWSSERTNYGYTF	TGTGCCTGGAGTTCGGAGAGAACTAACTATGGCTACACCTTC
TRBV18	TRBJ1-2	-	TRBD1	CASSPPAGGQIF	TGTGCCAGCTCACCACCGGCAGGGGGTCAGATCTTC
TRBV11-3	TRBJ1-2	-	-	CASSQTQGTYGYTF	TGTGCCAGCAGCCAGACCCAGGGGACCTATGGCTACACCTTC
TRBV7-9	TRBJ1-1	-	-	CAINPIWTEAFF	TGTGCCATTAACCCGATATGGACTGAAGCTTTCTTT
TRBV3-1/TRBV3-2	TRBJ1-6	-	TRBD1	CASSQWDSSPLHF	TGTGCCAGCAGCCAATGGGACAGTTCACCCCTCCACTTT
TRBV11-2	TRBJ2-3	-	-	CASSVQRLITDTQYF	TGTGCCAGCAGTGTCCAGCGGTTAATCACAGATACGCAGTATTTT
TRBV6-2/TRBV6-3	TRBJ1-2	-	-	CASSYRVRLPSF	TGTGCCAGCAGTTACCGGGTCAGGCTCCCCTCCTTC
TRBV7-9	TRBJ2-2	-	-	CASSPRVVRNTGELFF	TGTGCCAGCAGCCCTCGTGTGGTACGAAACACCGGGGAGCTGTTTTTT
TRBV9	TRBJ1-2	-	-	CASPQRPDGYTF	TGTGCCAGCCCCCAAAGGCCCGATGGCTACACCTTC
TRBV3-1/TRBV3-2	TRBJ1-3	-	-	CASSQSSFSRNTIYF	TGTGCCAGCAGCCAAAGTAGTTTCTCTCGAAACACCATATATTTT
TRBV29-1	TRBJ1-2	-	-	CSVEDGAGNGYTF	TGCAGCGTTGAAGATGGGGCTGGGAATGGCTACACCTTC
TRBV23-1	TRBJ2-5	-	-	CASSQDSQETQYF	TGCGCCAGCAGTCAAGACAGCCAAGAGACCCAGTACTTC
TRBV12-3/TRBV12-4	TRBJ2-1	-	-	CASSGEGRNEQFF	TGTGCCAGCAGCGGAGAGGGGAGGAATGAGCAGTTCTTC
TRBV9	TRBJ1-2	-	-	CASSPRFTGGNYGYTF	TGTGCCAGCAGCCCCCGATTTACTGGGGGCAACTATGGCTACACCTTC
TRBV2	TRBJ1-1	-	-	CASKAELMNTEAFF	TGTGCCAGCAAGGCAGAACTTATGAACACTGAAGCTTTCTTT
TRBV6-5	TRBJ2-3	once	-	CASSMGQTSTDTQYF	TGTGCCAGCAGTATGGGACAAACTAGCACAGATACGCAGTATTTT
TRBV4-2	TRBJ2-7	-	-	CASSQDLGDSYEQYF	TGTGCCAGCAGCCAAGATTTGGGCGACTCCTACGAGCAGTACTTC
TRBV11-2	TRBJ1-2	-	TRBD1	CASSIGTAFGYGYTF	TGTGCCAGCAGCATCGGGACAGCCTTTGGCTATGGCTACACCTTC
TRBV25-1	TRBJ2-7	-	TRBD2	CASSEGGVSSYEQYF	TGTGCCAGCAGTGAAGGGGGGGTCTCCTCCTACGAGCAGTACTTC
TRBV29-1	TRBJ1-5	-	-	CSVEVGGAGQPQHF	TGCAGCGTTGAAGTTGGGGGGGCGGGTCAGCCCCAGCATTTT
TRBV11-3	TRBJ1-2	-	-	CASSLASAGGYTF	TGTGCCAGCAGCTTAGCTTCCGCCGGGGGCTACACCTTC
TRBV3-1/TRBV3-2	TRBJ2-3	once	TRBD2	CASSRGLAGDTQYF	TGTGCCAGCAGCCGTGGACTAGCGGGAGATACGCAGTATTTT
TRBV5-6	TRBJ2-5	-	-	CASSPVGVGETQYF	TGTGCCAGCAGCCCGGTAGGGGTTGGAGAGACCCAGTACTTC
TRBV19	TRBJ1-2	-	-	CASSHLGGVDGYTF	TGTGCCAGTAGCCACCTTGGGGGAGTCGATGGCTACACCTTC
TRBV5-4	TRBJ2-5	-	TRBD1	CASSSPGTVLQETQYF	TGTGCCAGCAGCTCCCCCGGGACAGTCTTACAAGAGACCCAGTACTTC